This T cell receptor (beta chain) was documented in a study of T cell responses to AZD1222 COVID-19 vaccine. Whole-study findings and limits: Once two AZD1222 doses were given, Spike-specific TCR breadth and depth went up.

Worth noting for this clone: Its specificity is unknown.

TCRdb's table, derived via immunoSEQ multiplex PCR, lists solely in-frame clones and lacks some. The sample records around 100,000 clones, 70% to 90% being singletons. V shed 7 bases and J shed 0 bases, with 12 bases lying between them. The CDR3 has 14 residues. The germline V gene has CDR1 MNHEY and CDR2 SMNVEV (reference sequence). The sample in question was peripheral blood, obtained on day 0 of AZD1222 vaccination. The chain has TRBV27 and TRBJ1-1; a weak D match, TRBD1 (6 bases). The clonotype originates from an adult in good health. The CDR3 protein is CASTAGAMNTEAFF. In DNA form, the CDR3 reads TGTGCCAGCACGGCGGGGGCCATGAACACTGAAGCTTTCTTT.